This section outlines one T cell receptor beta chain sequence together with its context. The data were taken from a study of blood T cell repertoires in COVID-19. About the study: COVID-19 samples, acute and convalescent, were from the United States, Italy and Spain. T cells, B-cell-depleted T cells, or PBMCs supplied cDNA or gDNA.

Per the germline V gene, CDR1 is MDHEN and CDR2 is SYDVKM. Germline trimming cut 6 bases from V and 7 bases from J; bases unmatched to any gene: 7. CDR3 length: 14 amino acids. Original handling: Estimated nucleated cell counts came from reference gene primer amplification. TCRdb's copy holds only in-frame clones and misses some; the assay was immunoSEQ multiplex PCR. The DNA was the basis for D and trimming; V, J and clone size are from that table. Of about 78,000 clones detected, 90% appear once; the ten largest clones hold roughly 0.72%. The genes are TRBV28 and TRBJ1-5, with 9 bases matching TRBD1. The TCR comes from a woman over 75 with acute or convalescent COVID-19. Specimen: peripheral blood. The CDR3 loop is CASRGTGMIQPQHF. For the CDR3, the DNA is TGTGCCAGCAGGGGGACAGGGATGATACAGCCCCAGCATTTT.